The source of this T cell receptor beta chain is a study of T cell responses to AZD1222 COVID-19 vaccine. Study-wide context: Second doses that came at about 4 or about 12 weeks were put together.

The assay was immunoSEQ multiplex PCR, and TCRdb's table has in-frame clones only and misses some. Of about 190,000 clones detected, over 80% appear once; the ten largest clones hold over 1%. Notes on this clone: No antigen is known for it.

The CDR3 has 15 residues. The V end lost 2 bases, the J end lost 2 bases, and 13 bases lay between the germline ends. In germline, CDR1 is SGHTS, CDR2 YDEGEE. Study results and caveats: AZD1222 recipients seropositive at baseline numbered only 5 or 6. A reported finding is that nearly half of spike-specific TCRs target unmutated variant regions. Distributed over spike, vaccine-associated CD4 TCRs predominated at 160-218 and 743-854.

This clonotype was sampled from an adult in good health. The gene calls are TRBV5-8 and TRBJ2-5; possibly TRBD2 for D (5 bases). The sample was peripheral blood, taken on day 0 of AZD1222 vaccination. The chain's CDR3 is CASSFSVDSQETQYF. CDR3 in DNA: TGTGCCAGCAGCTTCTCGGTGGACTCACAAGAGACCCAGTACTTC.